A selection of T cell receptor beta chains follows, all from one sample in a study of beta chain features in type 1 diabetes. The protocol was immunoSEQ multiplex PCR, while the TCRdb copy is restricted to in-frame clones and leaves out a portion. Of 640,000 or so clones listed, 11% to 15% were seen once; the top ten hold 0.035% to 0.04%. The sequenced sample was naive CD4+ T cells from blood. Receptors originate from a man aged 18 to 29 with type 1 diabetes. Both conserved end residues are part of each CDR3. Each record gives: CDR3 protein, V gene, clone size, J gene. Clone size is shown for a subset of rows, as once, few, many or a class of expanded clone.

cdr3_aa: CASSLEYEQYF
v_call: TRBV7-9
clone_size: -
j_call: TRBJ2-7

cdr3_aa: CASSLERTSLYEQFF
v_call: TRBV5-1
clone_size: few
j_call: TRBJ2-1

cdr3_aa: CASSQLAGAPYNEQFF
v_call: TRBV14
clone_size: few
j_call: TRBJ2-1

cdr3_aa: CASSEGSAQPQHF
v_call: TRBV2
clone_size: few
j_call: TRBJ1-5

cdr3_aa: CASSPGGVADTQYF
v_call: TRBV4-2
clone_size: -
j_call: TRBJ2-3

cdr3_aa: CSVQGDPYNEQVF
v_call: TRBV29-1
clone_size: -
j_call: TRBJ2-1

cdr3_aa: CASTPDGYSNQPQHF
v_call: TRBV9
clone_size: few
j_call: TRBJ1-5

cdr3_aa: CASSPGTSGNNEQFF
v_call: TRBV6-5
clone_size: -
j_call: TRBJ2-1

cdr3_aa: CASSMRGETQYF
v_call: TRBV19
clone_size: -
j_call: TRBJ2-5

cdr3_aa: CAWTGTGGIEQYF
v_call: TRBV30
clone_size: -
j_call: TRBJ2-7

cdr3_aa: CSVWTRNTEAFF
v_call: TRBV29-1
clone_size: few
j_call: TRBJ1-1

cdr3_aa: CAWSFGLSSLEEQYF
v_call: TRBV30
clone_size: few
j_call: TRBJ2-7

cdr3_aa: CASSPGTNTDTQYF
v_call: TRBV18
clone_size: few
j_call: TRBJ2-3

cdr3_aa: CASSLGWGDGYTF
v_call: TRBV5-1
clone_size: -
j_call: TRBJ1-2

cdr3_aa: CASSIPGRIQETQYF
v_call: TRBV11-2
clone_size: -
j_call: TRBJ2-5

cdr3_aa: CASSKGSKNIQYF
v_call: TRBV7-9
clone_size: few
j_call: TRBJ2-4

cdr3_aa: CASSSRRQYRYEQYF
v_call: TRBV11-2
clone_size: few
j_call: TRBJ2-7

cdr3_aa: CASTSGLADEQYF
v_call: TRBV6-1
clone_size: -
j_call: TRBJ2-7

cdr3_aa: CASSWGPQRDQPQHF
v_call: TRBV2
clone_size: -
j_call: TRBJ1-5